The 16 T cell receptor beta chains presented below share a single source sample, sequenced in a study of spatial heterogeneity in lung cancer. Each CDR3 protein gets one entry after TCRdb re-called the 5' RACE reads with MiXCR. Found here are tens of thousands of distinct CDR3 sequences, around 3.1% of them singletons; the top ten hold around 34%. Time point in this sample: sample taken at primary tumor resection. Sequencing was performed on normal lung tissue next to the tumor, taken at surgery. These receptors originate from a male donor with early-stage non-small cell lung cancer.

This clonotype was detected many times. The genes are TRBV28 and TRBJ1-3; unclear D gene. Germline loops: CDR1 MDHEN, CDR2 SYDVKM. Between the trimmed V and J ends, which lost 5 bases and 0 bases, there was a span of 11 bases. The CDR3 runs 15 residues. The CDR3 sequence: CASSTYMSSGNTIYF. In DNA form, the CDR3 reads TGTGCCAGCAGTACCTACATGAGCTCTGGAAACACCATATATTTT.

This clonotype was found many times. The genes are TRBV5-5 and TRBJ1-4; D might be TRBD1 (5 bases). In germline, CDR1 is SGHKS, CDR2 YYEKEE (reference sequence). V lost 1 base to trimming and J lost 7 bases, with 26 bases between them. The CDR3 is 19 amino acids. CDR3 bases: TGTGCCAGCAGCTTGCGCTACCCCGGGACCCTGGCAGCTGGTGAAAAACTGTTTTTT. Its protein is CASSLRYPGTLAAGEKLFF.

This clonotype has at least ten counts. The rearrangement uses TRBV5-1 and TRBJ1-1; D gene uncertain. V was trimmed by 0 bases and J by 4 bases, leaving 7 bases between them. Germline CDR1 is SGHRS and CDR2 is YFSETQ. The CDR3 extends over 13 amino acids. The CDR3 coding sequence is TGCGCCAGCAGCTTGGAATGGGGCACTGAAGCTTTCTTT. Protein sequence: CASSLEWGTEAFF.

In its sample, this clonotype was seen many times. This chain joins TRBV7-2 and TRBJ2-5; tentative D call: TRBD1 (6 bases). Per germline, CDR1 SGHTA and CDR2 FQGNSA. Deletions cut 5 bases from V and 5 bases from J, with 12 bases between. The CDR3 covers 13 residues. CDR3 in amino acids: CASSPGQYETQYF. DNA of the CDR3: TGTGCCAGCAGCCCGGGACAATACGAGACCCAGTACTTC.

This clonotype has a count of ten or more. The chain carries TRBV24-1 and TRBJ1-2; D remains unclear. This CDR3 has 13 residues. Germline assignment: CDR1 KGHDR and CDR2 SFDVKD. V lost 7 bases and J lost 8, with 16 bases in between. For the CDR3, the DNA is TGTGCCACCAGACATCGAACTAATAGCGGCTACACCTTC. It translates to CATRHRTNSGYTF.

The chain recombines TRBV7-3 with TRBJ2-1, with D tentatively TRBD1 or TRBD2 (5 bases each). CDR3 length: 15 amino acids. Germline V CDR1 and CDR2: SGHTA, FQGTGA. V lost 3 bases, J lost 7 bases, and 16 bases lay in between. CDR3 sequence reads: CASSLGPQGWNEQFF. In nucleotides, the CDR3 is TGTGCCAGCAGCTTGGGACCCCAAGGGTGGAATGAGCAGTTCTTC.

This clonotype has ten or more counts. The V gene is TRBV28, the J gene TRBJ2-3, with TRBD2 matching 7 bases. This CDR3 contains 12 residues. The V segment lost 4 bases and the J segment 6 bases; nucleotides outside the gene matches: 1. Germline V gene data show CDR1 as MDHEN and CDR2 as SYDVKM. The CDR3 nucleotides read TGTGCCAGCAGTTGGGGAGGGGATACGCAGTATTTT. Protein sequence: CASSWGGDTQYF.

Ten or more counts support this clonotype. This sequence joins TRBV10-3 and TRBJ1-3, with 12 bases matching TRBD1. J was trimmed by 0 bases and V by 8 bases; bases with no gene match: 11. Looked up from germline, CDR1 is ENHRY and CDR2 is SYGVKD. This CDR3 has 18 amino acids. CDR3 region: CAIAGTGGAGSSGNTIYF. CDR3 nucleotides: TGTGCCATCGCCGGGACAGGGGGCGCGGGGAGCTCTGGAAACACCATATATTTT.

At least ten counts were recorded for this clonotype. The gene calls are TRBV4-1 and TRBJ1-3; a weak D match, TRBD1 (5 bases). The CDR3 runs to 18 residues. CDR1 is MGHRA and CDR2 is YSYEKL in the germline V gene. V gave up 3 bases and J gave up 4 bases, with 22 bases separating them. The CDR3 is CASSQALGGILSGNTIYF. In nucleotides, the CDR3 is TGCGCCAGCAGCCAGGCCCTCGGGGGGATTCTCAGCGGAAACACCATATATTTT.

Many counts were recorded for this clonotype. The J gene is TRBJ1-6, the V gene TRBV7-2; D unresolved. Germline V CDR1 and CDR2: SGHTA, FQGNSA. The CDR3 sequence is 14 residues long. V was pared by 3 bases and J by 5 bases, with 8 bases between. The CDR3 loop reads CASSFRDNNSPLHF. CDR3 sequence (DNA): TGTGCCAGCAGCTTTCGGGATAATAATTCACCCCTCCACTTT.

This clonotype was detected many times. This chain links TRBV7-6 with TRBJ2-7; 10 nucleotides agree with TRBD1. The CDR3 length is 16 residues. V trimming: 1 base; J trimming: 7 bases; junction bases outside the gene matches: 10. Germline-derived CDR1 and CDR2 are SGHVS and FNYEAQ. CDR3 protein: CASSLGTGTGVGEQYF. DNA of the CDR3: TGTGCCAGCAGCTTAGGTACCGGGACAGGGGTAGGGGAGCAGTACTTC.

This clonotype was found many times. The chain recombines TRBV6-5 with TRBJ2-3, with 8 bases aligning to TRBD1. This CDR3 spans 17 amino acids. V was clipped by 6 bases and J by 0 bases; unmatched bases: 11. Looked up from germline, CDR1 is MNHEY and CDR2 is SVGAGI. CDR3 bases: TGTGCCAGCAGCGCTAGGACAGGGTCTTATAGCACAGATACGCAGTATTTT. Protein: CASSARTGSYSTDTQYF.

This clonotype was counted many times. The V and J genes are TRBV6-1 and TRBJ1-5; D not certain. The germline gives CDR1 MNHNS, CDR2 SASEGT. V was pared by 2 bases and J by 9 bases, with 8 bases between. The CDR3 is 12 residues long. CDR3 protein: CASSETEGPQHF. In DNA, the CDR3 is TGTGCCAGCAGTGAAACCGAGGGGCCCCAGCATTTT.

V gene TRBV3-1 combines with J gene TRBJ1-1; D call uncertain. Germline CDR1 is LGHDT and CDR2 is YNNKEL (reference sequence). The V and J ends lost 6 bases and 6 bases respectively, with 14 bases between them. CDR3 size: 13 residues. The CDR3 DNA sequence: TGTGCCAGCAGTCAAACATCGTCCGCTGAAGCTTTCTTT. Its protein is CASSQTSSAEAFF.

This clonotype was seen at least ten times. The chain has TRBV5-1 and TRBJ1-1; TRBD1 agrees at 12 bases. This CDR3 contains 15 residues. V dropped 3 bases and J dropped 2; count of bases not matched to a gene: 2. CDR1 and CDR2 (germline): SGHRS, YFSETQ. The CDR3 spells CASSSGTGGNTEAFF. As DNA, the CDR3 is TGCGCCAGCAGCTCCGGGACAGGGGGCAACACTGAAGCTTTCTTT. Looking up the rest from reference TRBV5-1 and TRBJ1-1 gives the full variable domain: KAGVTQTPRYLIKTRGQQVTLSCSPISGHRSVSWYQQTPGQGLQFLFEYFSETQRNKGNFPGRFSGRQFSNSRSEMNVSTLELGDSALYLCASSSGTGGNTEAFFGQGTRLTVV.

This clonotype was seen many times. The chain couples TRBV28 to TRBJ1-2; D is unresolved. V lost 6 bases, J lost 5 bases, and 22 bases lay in between. In germline, CDR1 is MDHEN, CDR2 SYDVKM. The length of the CDR3 is 16 residues. CDR3 amino acids: CASSPLAGSSTYGYTF. In nucleotides, the CDR3 is TGTGCCAGCAGCCCCTTGGCGGGCAGTTCTACTTATGGCTACACCTTC.